This T cell receptor beta chain was retrieved from a study of blood T cell repertoires in COVID-19. TCRdb's table, derived via immunoSEQ multiplex PCR, lists solely in-frame clones and lacks some. The sample has a few hundred thousand clones, nearly 90% seen once; the top ten hold approximately 5%. Deletions cut 4 bases from V and 0 bases from J, with 19 bases between. Germline V gene data show CDR1 as SGHTA and CDR2 as FQGNSA. The CDR3 is made up of 18 amino acids. This TCR was sampled from a woman between 25 and 40 years old who had recovered from COVID-19. The rearrangement uses TRBV7-2 and TRBJ1-3, with a possible D match to TRBD1 (6 bases). Sequences were obtained from PBMCs or T cells enriched from blood (not recorded which). CDR3 amino acids: CASSYKWGLTHSGNTIYF. In DNA, the CDR3 is TGTGCCAGCAGCTACAAGTGGGGGCTAACCCACTCTGGAAACACCATATATTTT. Full variable domain (remainder filled in from reference TRBV7-2 and TRBJ1-3): GAGVSQSPSNKVTEKGKDVELRCDPISGHTALYWYRQSLGQGLEFLIYFQGNSAPDKSGLPSDRFSAERTGGSVSTLTIQRTQQEDSAVYLCASSYKWGLTHSGNTIYFGEGSWLTVV.